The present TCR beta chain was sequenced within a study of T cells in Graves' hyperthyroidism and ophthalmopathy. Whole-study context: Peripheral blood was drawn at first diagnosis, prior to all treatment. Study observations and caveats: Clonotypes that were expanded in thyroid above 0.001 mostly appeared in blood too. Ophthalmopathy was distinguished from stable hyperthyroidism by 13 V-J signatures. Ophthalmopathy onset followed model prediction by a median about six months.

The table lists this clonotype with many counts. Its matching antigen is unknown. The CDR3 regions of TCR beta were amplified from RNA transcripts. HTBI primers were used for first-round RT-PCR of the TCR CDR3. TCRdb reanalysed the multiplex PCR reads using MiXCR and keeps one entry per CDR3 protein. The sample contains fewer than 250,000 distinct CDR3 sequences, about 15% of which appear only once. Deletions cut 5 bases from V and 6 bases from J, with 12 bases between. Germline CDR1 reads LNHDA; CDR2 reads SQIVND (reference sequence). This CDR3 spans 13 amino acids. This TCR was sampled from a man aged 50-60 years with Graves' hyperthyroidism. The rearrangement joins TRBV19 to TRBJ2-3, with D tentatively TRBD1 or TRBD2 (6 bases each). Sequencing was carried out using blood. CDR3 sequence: CASSPGEVDTQYF. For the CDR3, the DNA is TGTGCCAGTAGTCCAGGGGAGGTGGATACGCAGTATTTT.